This T cell receptor beta chain was profiled in a study of OX40 agonist ivuxolimab in advanced cancers. Study-wide context: Dose-escalation cases comprised hepatocellular carcinoma, melanoma, renal cell or head and neck cancer. Study results and limitations: What antigens the expanded peripheral T cells recognized was never established. Fewer expanded clones were found on average in CD4+ than in CD8+ T cells.

Data came from immunoSEQ multiplex PCR; TCRdb stores just in-frame clones and leaves some out. The repertoire holds around 66,000 clones, with about 80% as singletons. In the case of this clone: Its target is unknown.

CDR3 size: 11 residues. Trimming left V 5 bases short and J 4 bases short, with 9 bases between. Germline lookup yields CDR1 DFQATT and CDR2 SNEGSKA (reference sequence). The sample here was CD4+ or CD8+ T cells sorted from blood, taken in a trial of the OX40 agonist ivuxolimab. The sequence was obtained from an adult with an advanced solid tumor such as melanoma, head and neck, liver or kidney cancer. The chain links TRBV20-1 to TRBJ2-7, with no clear D. For the CDR3, the DNA is TGCAGTGCTGGGCCTTTATACGAGCAGTACTTC. It yields the protein CSAGPLYEQYF.